Each of the 14 T cell receptor beta chains below was sequenced from the same sample in a study of beta chain features in type 1 diabetes (dated by TCRdb to 2016 to 2018). Libraries were made using the immunoSEQ multiplex PCR assay. The entire isolated RNA was reverse transcribed using the High Capacity cDNA Reverse Transcription Kit, and thus expressed TCRB transcripts were sequenced. TCRdb took over this immuneACCESS table, retaining in-frame rearrangements with V and J assigned. Such tables are incomplete; in checked studies, under half of the missing clones stem from an unresolved V gene, and the remainder is unexplained. Counted in this sample were around 600,000 clones; around 12% of them appeared once. Of the sample, around 0.12% is held by the ten largest clones. The paper's findings and limits, for the study overall: Type 1 diabetes patients showed a moderate but significant shortening of TCRB CDR3 length in all four CD4+ subsets.

The antigens of these receptors remain unknown. Input material: naive CD4+ T cells from blood. What this sample's cell subset or site label stands for: true naive CD4+ T cells. The origin of the receptors is a man aged 25 to 40 with type 1 diabetes.

With regard to this clone: The sample has other DNA sequences that encode this CDR3 too. The chain uses TRBV9 and TRBJ2-2, with 7 bases identical to TRBD1. CDR1 and CDR2 from the germline V gene are SGDLS and YYNGEE. After removal of 3 bases from V and 0 bases from J, the junction contained 5 bases not matched to a gene. There are 16 residues in the CDR3. The CDR3 coding sequence is TGTGCCAGCAGCGCCACCGGGACAGCGAACACCGGGGAGCTGTTTTTT. Encoded protein: CASSATGTANTGELFF.

The chain joins TRBV7-2 to TRBJ2-1; D call uncertain. Trimming removed 5 bases at V and 6 bases at J, with 8 bases between. Looked up from germline, CDR1 is SGHTA and CDR2 is FQGNSA. This CDR3 contains 12 residues. The CDR3 reads CASSGRINEQFF. The CDR3 DNA follows: TGTGCCAGCAGCGGTAGGATCAATGAGCAGTTCTTC. Using reference TRBV7-2 and TRBJ2-1 for the parts outside the CDR3, the full variable domain is GAGVSQSPSNKVTEKGKDVELRCDPISGHTALYWYRQSLGQGLEFLIYFQGNSAPDKSGLPSDRFSAERTGGSVSTLTIQRTQQEDSAVYLCASSGRINEQFFGPGTRLTVL.

The chain links TRBV29-1 to TRBJ2-6, with D hard to call. The germline V and J ends were trimmed by 4 bases and 2 bases, with 6 bases remaining between them. From germline, CDR1 is SQVTM and CDR2 ANQGSEA. This CDR3 has 13 amino acids. The CDR3 spells CSVGRTGANVLTF. In nucleotides, the CDR3 is TGCAGCGTTGGAAGGACTGGGGCCAACGTCCTGACTTTC.

This clone was seen a few times. The V and J genes are TRBV19 and TRBJ1-6, with unresolved D. Trimming cost V 4 bases and J 14 bases, with 18 bases left between them. In germline, CDR1 is LNHDA, CDR2 SQIVND (reference sequence). CDR3 length equals 14 residues. CDR3 protein: CASSTDPGGMALHF. DNA of the CDR3: TGTGCCAGTAGTACAGACCCGGGAGGAATGGCCCTCCACTTT. The whole variable domain, filled in from reference TRBV19 and TRBJ1-6, reads DGGITQSPKYLFRKEGQNVTLSCEQNLNHDAMYWYRQDPGQGLRLIYYSQIVNDFQKGDIAEGYSVSREKKESFPLTVTSAQKNPTAFYLCASSTDPGGMALHFGNGTRLTVT.

The rearrangement links TRBV6-6 to TRBJ2-4; D tentatively reads TRBD1 or TRBD2 (5 bases each). Germline lookup yields CDR1 MNHNY and CDR2 SVGAGI (reference sequence). Deletions cut 6 bases from V and 8 bases from J, with 14 bases between. The CDR3 covers 13 residues. The CDR3 sequence is CASSTRDGHIQYF. The CDR3 DNA reads as TGTGCCAGCAGCACCCGGGACGGCCACATTCAGTACTTC.

V is TRBV18 and J is TRBJ2-3; TRBD2 matches at 8 bases. The CDR3 covers 17 residues. Germline lookup yields CDR1 KGHSH and CDR2 LQKENI. Trimming took 3 bases from V and 1 from J; bases not matched to a gene: 9. CDR3 residues: CASSPTSARARTDTQYF. As DNA, the CDR3 is TGTGCCAGCTCACCGACTAGCGCCCGAGCTCGCACAGATACGCAGTATTTT.

This clone was found a few times. The rearrangement links TRBV6-5 to TRBJ1-5, with 7 bases that match TRBD1. This CDR3 region has 14 residues. Germline V gene lookup returns CDR1 MNHEY and CDR2 SVGAGI. J was trimmed by 2 bases and V by 5 bases; bases with no gene match: 3. The DNA for the CDR3 is TGTGCCAGCAGTGAGGGACAGCGCAATCAGCCCCAGCATTTT. The encoded protein is CASSEGQRNQPQHF.

This clone showed up just a few times. The chain employs TRBV5-6 and TRBJ2-3; 12 bases are a match to TRBD2. J gave up 0 bases and V 4 bases, and 3 bases lay outside the gene matches. Germline CDR1 SGHDT, CDR2 YYEEEE. The CDR3 contains 16 residues. As DNA, the CDR3 is TGTGCCAGCAGCCTTGGGACTAGCGGGAGCACAGATACGCAGTATTTT. Its translation: CASSLGTSGSTDTQYF. The full variable domain, with the rest looked up from reference TRBV5-6 and TRBJ2-3, is DAGVTQSPTHLIKTRGQQVTLRCSPKSGHDTVSWYQQALGQGPQFIFQYYEEEERQRGNFPDRFSGHQFPNYSSELNVNALLLGDSALYLCASSLGTSGSTDTQYFGPGTRLTVL.

This clone has more than one count but fewer than ten. The chain has TRBV25-1 and TRBJ2-7, with D possibly TRBD2 on 5 matching bases. Trimming removed 6 bases at V and 2 bases at J, with 11 bases between. Germline-derived CDR1 and CDR2 are MGHDK and SYGVNS. The CDR3 has 13 residues. The DNA for the CDR3 is TGTGCCAGCAGCTACCCCGGGACCTACGAGCAGTACTTC. Protein product: CASSYPGTYEQYF.

V gene TRBV29-1 combines with J gene TRBJ2-2; 8 positions match TRBD1. Germline V CDR1 and CDR2: SQVTM, ANQGSEA. The V and J ends lost 4 bases and 5 bases, in that order; junction bases with no gene match: 6. The CDR3 is 14 residues long. The CDR3 bases are TGCAGCGTTGTACTACAGGGGGATACCGGGGAGCTGTTTTTT. Encoded protein: CSVVLQGDTGELFF.

This chain links TRBV28 with TRBJ1-6; 9 nucleotides line up with TRBD1. From germline, CDR1 is MDHEN and CDR2 SYDVKM. Trimming at V came to 6 bases and at J to 8 bases, leaving 8 bases not matched to a gene. The CDR3 sequence is 15 residues long. The CDR3 bases are TGTGCCAGCAGCCGAGCCGACAGGGGGGATTCACCCCTCCACTTT. Its translation: CASSRADRGDSPLHF.

The chain carries TRBV5-4 and TRBJ2-3; D is possibly TRBD1 or TRBD2 (5 bases each). V lost 0 bases, J lost 2 bases, and 10 bases lay in between. Germline assignment: CDR1 SGHNT and CDR2 YYREEE (reference sequence). This CDR3 has 15 residues. The chain's CDR3 is CASSLDWGNTDTQYF. CDR3 in DNA: TGTGCCAGCAGCTTGGACTGGGGGAACACAGATACGCAGTATTTT.

This clone has just a few counts. The chain employs TRBV7-9 and TRBJ1-6; D gene uncertain. Trimming stripped 4 bases from V and 7 bases from J, with 11 bases between. The CDR3 length is 14 residues. The germline V gene encodes CDR1 SEHNR and CDR2 FQNEAQ (reference sequence). CDR3 region: CASSYGQENSPLHF. CDR3 in DNA: TGTGCCAGCAGCTATGGCCAAGAAAATTCACCCCTCCACTTT.

Here the CDR3 DNA reads TGTGCCAGTAGTAAGGGACAGATCTCTGGGGCCAACGTCCTGACTTTC. Translating gives CASSKGQISGANVLTF. V usage is TRBV19 and J usage is TRBJ2-6; 7 positions match TRBD1. V dropped 4 bases and J dropped 0; count of bases not matched to a gene: 3. Germline CDR1 and CDR2: LNHDA and SQIVND (reference sequence). The CDR3 has 16 residues.